These 15 T cell receptor beta chains share one sample of origin, sequenced in a study of blood T cells in healthy people across ages. The second PCR ran roughly 7 to 11 cycles with a sample-barcoded 5' primer and J-beta primers. TCRdb re-called the 5' RACE reads through MiXCR, storing one row per CDR3 protein. The sample lists some 900,000 distinct CDR3 sequences, more than 25% seen once, with roughly 17% in the top ten. The sample was blood. The receptors derive from a woman older than 75 in good health.

Ten or more counts support this clonotype. The genes are TRBV29-1 and TRBJ2-3; D might be TRBD2 (6 bases). Germline CDR1 reads SQVTM; CDR2 reads ANQGSEA. The length of the CDR3 is 12 residues. The V end was cut by 6 bases, the J end by 2 bases, with 9 bases between. CDR3 protein: CSVGGTTDTQYF. In DNA, the CDR3 is TGCAGCGTGGGCGGGACCACAGATACGCAGTATTTT.

This clonotype was recorded a few times. V usage is TRBV19 and J usage is TRBJ2-1, with 9 bases fitting TRBD2. The V gene end was trimmed by 4 bases and the J gene end by 4 bases; junction bases not matched to a gene: 8. This CDR3 has 16 amino acids. Germline V gene sequence: CDR1 LNHDA, CDR2 SQIVND (reference sequence). The CDR3 here is CASSTFSGGLYNEQFF. DNA for the CDR3: TGTGCCAGTAGTACCTTTAGCGGGGGCCTTTACAATGAGCAGTTCTTC. Looking up the rest from reference TRBV19 and TRBJ2-1 gives the full variable domain: DGGITQSPKYLFRKEGQNVTLSCEQNLNHDAMYWYRQDPGQGLRLIYYSQIVNDFQKGDIAEGYSVSREKKESFPLTVTSAQKNPTAFYLCASSTFSGGLYNEQFFGPGTRLTVL.

This clonotype has just a few counts. This chain uses TRBV4-1 with TRBJ1-2, with 7 bases matching TRBD1. V dropped 1 base and J dropped 0; count of bases not matched to a gene: 5. CDR3 length: 16 amino acids. In germline, CDR1 is MGHRA, CDR2 YSYEKL. The CDR3 loop is CASSQASGQPNYGYTF. CDR3 sequence (DNA): TGCGCCAGCAGCCAAGCGTCGGGACAGCCTAACTATGGCTACACCTTC.

This clonotype has at least ten counts. This chain joins TRBV24-1 and TRBJ2-5; 7 bases are a match to TRBD1. Germline trimming cut 3 bases from V and 4 bases from J; bases unmatched to any gene: 4. There are 14 residues in the CDR3. CDR1 and CDR2 (germline): KGHDR, SFDVKD. The CDR3 nucleotides are TGTGCCACCAGTGATCCGGGACAGACAGAGACCCAGTACTTC. Its protein is CATSDPGQTETQYF.

The gene calls are TRBV6-1 and TRBJ1-5, with D perhaps matching TRBD1 (6 bases). Germline CDR1 and CDR2: MNHNS and SASEGT. The CDR3 is made up of 16 amino acids. V was clipped by 7 bases and J by 3 bases, with 19 bases between them. Here the CDR3 DNA reads TGTGCCAGCATGGGTCTGGGGGCGCTCCCCAATCAGCCCCAGCATTTT. Translating gives CASMGLGALPNQPQHF.

The rearrangement links TRBV28 to TRBJ1-1, with no clear D. CDR3 length equals 12 residues. Deletions cut 6 bases from V and 5 bases from J, with 10 bases between. In germline, CDR1 is MDHEN, CDR2 SYDVKM. CDR3 in DNA: TGTGCCAGCAGCTCACGACTTACTGAAGCTTTCTTT. Translated: CASSSRLTEAFF.

The chain combines TRBV15 with TRBJ2-1; 7 bases are shared with TRBD2. The CDR3 extends over 21 amino acids. The V segment lost 5 bases and the J segment 6 bases; nucleotides outside the gene matches: 28. In germline, CDR1 is LNHNV, CDR2 YYDKDF (reference sequence). Here the CDR3 reads CATSGLLGGWGRLAERNEQFF. DNA for the CDR3: TGTGCCACCAGCGGGCTTTTGGGAGGGTGGGGCCGGCTAGCGGAACGCAATGAGCAGTTCTTC.

The chain uses TRBV12-3 or TRBV12-4 and TRBJ2-3; D unclear. Trimming shortened V by 5 bases and J by 6 bases, and 9 bases separated the two germline ends. CDR3 length: 12 residues. The CDR3 DNA reads TGTGCCAGCAGTCCCGACCCGGATACGCAGTATTTT. This gives the protein CASSPDPDTQYF.

In this sample, this clonotype turned up many times. The chain links TRBV7-2 to TRBJ2-6; TRBD1 agrees at 9 bases. Trimming removed 5 bases from V and 4 bases from J; junction bases left unmatched: 6. This CDR3 comprises 16 residues. CDR1 SGHTA and CDR2 FQGNSA come from the germline V gene. The CDR3 coding sequence is TGTGCCAGCAGCATAGGGACAGGGACGGGGGCCAACGTCCTGACTTTC. Translating gives CASSIGTGTGANVLTF.

A word on this clonotype: This may be a read error, as it is one base from a much larger clone. V gene TRBV9 combines with J gene TRBJ2-1; D may be TRBD1 or TRBD2 (5 bases each). The J call may be incorrect, as the DNA end agrees better with TRBJ2-7. The CDR3 runs 15 residues. The germline CDR1 and CDR2 sequences are SGDLS and YYNGEE. Here the CDR3 reads CASSVGTFSYNEQYF. The CDR3 DNA reads as TGTGCCAGCAGCGTGGGGACCTTCTCCTACAATGAGCAGTACTTC.

The J gene is TRBJ2-1, the V gene TRBV21-1; the D segment call TRBD1 is taken from the table without a DNA check. TRBV21-1 is a pseudogene locus. This CDR3 contains 16 residues. This CDR3 reads CASSSRGWGRKDEQFF. The CDR3 coding sequence is TGTGCCAGCAGCAGCAGGGGTTGGGGTCGGAAGGATGAGCAGTTCTTC.

About this clonotype: A much bigger clone sits one base away, suggesting this may be a read error. The J gene is TRBJ2-3, the V gene TRBV5-1; 12 nucleotides match TRBD2. From germline, CDR1 is SGHRS and CDR2 YFSETQ. This CDR3 contains 19 residues. The CDR3 DNA sequence: TGCGCCAGCGGCTTGGACCCGACTAGCGGGGGCTTTAGCACAGATACGCAGTATTTT. Its protein product is CASGLDPTSGGFSTDTQYF.

This sequence joins TRBV11-2 and TRBJ2-2; TRBD1 is a possible D gene (6 bases). V was cut by 0 bases and J by 7 bases, with 12 bases left in between. The CDR3 contains 15 residues. Germline V gives CDR1 SGHAT, CDR2 FQNNGV. The CDR3 sequence: CASSLDSGAGGELFF. As DNA, the CDR3 is TGTGCCAGCAGCTTAGATTCAGGGGCAGGCGGGGAGCTGTTTTTT.

The chain uses TRBV12-3 or TRBV12-4 and TRBJ2-3; 8 bases are a match to TRBD1. V shed 7 bases and J 0 bases; nucleotides not matched to a gene: 3. The CDR3 spans 14 residues. For the CDR3, the DNA is TGTGCCAGCAAGACAGGGGATAGCACAGATACGCAGTATTTT. Residues: CASKTGDSTDTQYF.

This clonotype was picked up many times. The V call is TRBV6-5, the J call TRBJ2-5; D not certain. Germline CDR1 MNHEY, CDR2 SVGAGI. The CDR3 has 14 amino acids. Trimming removed 0 bases at V and 3 bases at J, with 8 bases between. Here the CDR3 reads CASSYSGREETQYF. The CDR3 nucleotides are TGTGCCAGCAGTTACTCCGGCAGAGAAGAGACCCAGTACTTC.